Listed below are T cell receptor beta chains from one sample, sequenced in a study of cytomegalovirus exposure and HLA in healthy donors. Profiled with immunoSEQ multiplex PCR; TCRdb holds only in-frame clones, not every one. Altogether about 160,000 clones are present, roughly 82% being singletons, with the ten largest covering around 11%. Sequenced input: PBMCs. These TCRs come from a man aged 45-60 years in good health and CMV-seropositive. Each CDR3 is given with its conserved first and last residue. D genes are given only for firm matches. Clone sizes are given selectively: once, few, many, or a class where the clone is expanded.

D: NA
J: TRBJ1-2
size: NA
V: TRBV28
DNA: TGTGCCAGCAGTTTGGCCTCCCCCGGGGGCTACACCTTC
CDR3: CASSLASPGGYTF

D: TRBD1
J: TRBJ1-4
size: NA
V: TRBV7-2
DNA: TGTGCCAGCAGCTTGACAGGGGGGGATGAAAAACTGTTTTTT
CDR3: CASSLTGGDEKLFF

D: TRBD1
J: TRBJ2-3
size: NA
V: TRBV9
DNA: TGTGCCAGCAGCGAAAGACAGGGGTGGAAGGCAGATACGCAGTATTTT
CDR3: CASSERQGWKADTQYF

D: TRBD2
J: TRBJ2-1
size: NA
V: TRBV28
DNA: TGTGCCAGCAGTTCCAGACTAGCGGGGGGCTCCTACAATGAGCAGTTCTTC
CDR3: CASSSRLAGGSYNEQFF

D: NA
J: TRBJ1-2
size: few
V: TRBV29-1
DNA: TGCAGCGTTGACCACCCCCCGTCGGCAGGCGCCTATGGCTACACCTTC
CDR3: CSVDHPPSAGAYGYTF

D: TRBD2
J: TRBJ2-2
size: once
V: TRBV28
DNA: TGTGCCAGCAGTTTGAGACTAGCGGTCGCGAACACCGGGGAGCTGTTTTTT
CDR3: CASSLRLAVANTGELFF

D: NA
J: TRBJ2-7
size: NA
V: TRBV6-6
DNA: TGTGCCAGCAGTTACTCGAGTAACTACTTAACCTACGAGCAGTACTTC
CDR3: CASSYSSNYLTYEQYF

D: NA
J: TRBJ2-7
size: NA
V: TRBV21-1
DNA: TGTGCCAGCAGCAAACTGGGCTACTACGAGCAGTACTTC
CDR3: CASSKLGYYEQYF

D: NA
J: TRBJ2-1
size: NA
V: TRBV18
DNA: TGTGCCAGCTCACCTTCGCAGGATGAGCAGTTCTTC
CDR3: CASSPSQDEQFF

D: TRBD2
J: TRBJ2-7
size: NA
V: TRBV27
DNA: TGTGCCAGCAGTTTCGGCACTAGCGGGATCTACGAGCAGTACTTC
CDR3: CASSFGTSGIYEQYF

D: NA
J: TRBJ1-3
size: NA
V: TRBV9
DNA: TGTGCCAGCAGCCCCCGTTTGGCCCCTGGAAACACCATATATTTT
CDR3: CASSPRLAPGNTIYF

D: TRBD2
J: TRBJ2-4
size: NA
V: TRBV6-1
DNA: TGTGCCAGCAGTGAAGCGCGGGGGAGAGTCATTCAGTACTTC
CDR3: CASSEARGRVIQYF

D: TRBD2
J: TRBJ2-3
size: NA
V: TRBV9
DNA: TGTGCCAGCAGCGTAGCGGGTGCGGGAGGGAAAGATACGCAGTATTTT
CDR3: CASSVAGAGGKDTQYF

D: NA
J: TRBJ2-1
size: once
V: TRBV25-1
DNA: TGTGCCAGCAGTGCCGACACATACAATGAGCAGTTCTTC
CDR3: CASSADTYNEQFF

D: NA
J: TRBJ1-4
size: NA
V: TRBV9
DNA: TGTGCCAGCAGCGTCGGGACCCCGGGGGGTTCTGGGGAAAAACTGTTTTTT
CDR3: CASSVGTPGGSGEKLFF

D: NA
J: TRBJ2-6
size: NA
V: TRBV19
DNA: TGTGCCAGTAGTATAGATGAGGCAGTTATCTCTGGGGCCAACGTCCTGACTTTC
CDR3: CASSIDEAVISGANVLTF

D: NA
J: TRBJ2-7
size: NA
V: TRBV18
DNA: TGTGCCAGCTCACCACATTCCGGGGGCGAGCAGTACTTC
CDR3: CASSPHSGGEQYF

D: TRBD2
J: TRBJ2-2
size: NA
V: TRBV2
DNA: TGTGCCAGCAGTGAGAGCGGGAGGCCGAACACCGGGGAGCTGTTTTTT
CDR3: CASSESGRPNTGELFF

D: NA
J: TRBJ1-1
size: NA
V: TRBV5-4
DNA: TGTGCCAGCAGCTTGGGACGGACACTTATTAACACTGAAGCTTTCTTT
CDR3: CASSLGRTLINTEAFF

D: TRBD1
J: TRBJ1-2
size: NA
V: TRBV4-3
DNA: TGCGCCAGCAGCCAAGATAACCCCCGGGACAGGGGGCGAGAGGGCTACACCTTC
CDR3: CASSQDNPRDRGREGYTF

D: NA
J: TRBJ1-3
size: few
V: TRBV7-8
DNA: TGTGCCAGCAGTTCAGGCTCTGGAAACACCATATATTTT
CDR3: CASSSGSGNTIYF

D: TRBD1
J: TRBJ1-1
size: NA
V: TRBV4-3
DNA: TGCGCCAGCAGCCCGCGACAGGGCAACACTGAAGCTTTCTTT
CDR3: CASSPRQGNTEAFF

D: TRBD1
J: TRBJ1-3
size: NA
V: TRBV7-2
DNA: TGTGCCAGCAGCCCCGGGACAGTTGGAAACACCATATATTTT
CDR3: CASSPGTVGNTIYF

D: NA
J: TRBJ1-5
size: NA
V: TRBV7-2
DNA: TGTGCCAGCAGCCCAACAGGGTACGGCAATCAGCCCCAGCATTTT
CDR3: CASSPTGYGNQPQHF

D: TRBD2
J: TRBJ2-2
size: NA
V: TRBV4-3
DNA: TGCGCCAGCAGCCAAGATCGGTTCCAGCGGGGGCTAACCGGGGAGCTGTTTTTT
CDR3: CASSQDRFQRGLTGELFF

D: TRBD2
J: TRBJ2-5
size: NA
V: TRBV5-1
DNA: TGCGCCAGCAGCTTGGCAAGCGGGGGGTATTCAGAGACCCAGTACTTC
CDR3: CASSLASGGYSETQYF

D: TRBD1
J: TRBJ2-7
size: NA
V: TRBV2
DNA: TGTGCCGCCCGGGTAGGGACAGGGAACCACGAGCAGTACTTC
CDR3: CAARVGTGNHEQYF

D: TRBD1
J: TRBJ1-5
size: NA
V: TRBV18
DNA: TGTGCCAGCTCAGAGGGACAGGTGAGCAATCAGCCCCAGCATTTT
CDR3: CASSEGQVSNQPQHF

D: NA
J: TRBJ1-5
size: NA
V: TRBV28
DNA: TGTGCCATTCACGGGAGGGATAGCAATCAGCCCCAGCATTTT
CDR3: CAIHGRDSNQPQHF

D: NA
J: TRBJ2-7
size: NA
V: TRBV28
DNA: TGTGCCAGCACTCCCTACCCGGGGAGCTCCTACGAGCAGTACTTC
CDR3: CASTPYPGSSYEQYF

D: TRBD2
J: TRBJ2-7
size: NA
V: TRBV7-9
DNA: TGTGCCAGCAGCTCCCCCGTGCGGGAGACTTTCTACGAGCAGTACTTC
CDR3: CASSSPVRETFYEQYF